Shown below are 2 T cell receptor beta chains from a single sample sequenced in a study of T cell responses to AZD1222 COVID-19 vaccine. The protocol was immunoSEQ multiplex PCR, while the TCRdb copy is restricted to in-frame clones and leaves out a portion. The sample includes 150,000 to 170,000 clones, less than 90% of them seen just once. Sample: peripheral blood, taken on day 0 of MenACWY control vaccination. All receptors come from an adult in good health.

The chain couples TRBV6-5 to TRBJ1-6; TRBD1 might be the D (5 bases). Germline loops: CDR1 MNHEY, CDR2 SVGAGI. Trimming cost V 2 bases and J 7 bases, with 12 bases left between them. The CDR3 sequence is 15 residues long. The CDR3 DNA sequence: TGTGCCAGCAGTTACACCCGACAGTCGAATTCACCCCTCCACTTT. This encodes CASSYTRQSNSPLHF.

This clone was recorded a few times. The rearrangement joins TRBV21-1 to TRBJ2-7; TRBD2, as called in the table, went unchecked against the DNA. TRBV21-1 has pseudogene status. The CDR3 length is 15 residues. In nucleotides, the CDR3 is TGTGCCAGCATGGGGGGGGCTGAGGCTATTACGGAGCAGTACGTC. This sequence encodes CASMGGAEAITEQYV.